The 16 T cell receptor beta chains reported below all come from one sample, sequenced in a study of glioma-infiltrating T cells after dendritic cell vaccination. The method was immunoSEQ multiplex PCR; TCRdb's version includes in-frame clones alone and lacks a portion of them. The sample has 85,000 to 100,000 clones; roughly 80% are singletons. This sample's time point: after dendritic cell vaccination, including at tumor progression/relapse. Sequenced material: blood, taken after dendritic cell vaccination. The receptors shown here come from a human donor with glioblastoma.

The CDR3 loop is CASSFGGANPYEQYF. The CDR3 region has the DNA TGTGCCAGCAGTTTCGGTGGGGCGAATCCCTACGAGCAGTACTTC. The gene calls are TRBV27 and TRBJ2-7, with D tentatively TRBD1 (5 bases). The CDR3 is 15 residues long. Per the germline V gene, CDR1 is MNHEY and CDR2 is SMNVEV (reference sequence). The V end was cut by 3 bases, the J end by 2 bases, with 14 bases between.

This clone was observed a handful of times. The chain links TRBV21-1 to TRBJ2-1; the listed D gene, TRBD2, was not tested against the DNA. TRBV21-1 represents a pseudogene. CDR3 length: 13 residues. CDR3: CASSARGGNEQFF. As DNA, the CDR3 is TGTGCCAGCAGCGCAAGGGGAGGGAATGAGCAGTTCTTC.

V is TRBV30 and J is TRBJ1-4; D unresolved. CDR3 length equals 14 residues. V was cut by 0 bases and J by 7 bases, with 12 bases left in between. Looked up from germline, CDR1 is GTSNPN and CDR2 is SVGIG (reference sequence). CDR3 sequence reads: CAWSVVLGGEKLFF. The DNA for the CDR3 is TGTGCCTGGAGTGTAGTACTTGGTGGTGAAAAACTGTTTTTT.

The chain recombines TRBV9 with TRBJ1-2; tentative D call: TRBD1 (6 bases). V was pared by 3 bases and J by 5 bases, with 26 bases between. From germline, CDR1 is SGDLS and CDR2 YYNGEE. This CDR3 has 18 amino acids. This CDR3 is CASSAREGRGALGYGYTF. As DNA, the CDR3 is TGTGCCAGCAGCGCTAGGGAGGGCCGGGGGGCTCTCGGGTATGGCTACACCTTC.

The V call is TRBV10-3, the J call TRBJ1-1; tentative D call: TRBD1 (5 bases). V lost 4 bases, J lost 2 bases, and 14 bases lay in between. The CDR3 is 15 residues long. In germline, CDR1 is ENHRY, CDR2 SYGVKD. Here the CDR3 reads CAISGLGVPNTEAFF. The DNA of the CDR3 is TGTGCCATCAGTGGGTTAGGGGTTCCAAACACTGAAGCTTTCTTT.

V gene TRBV18 combines with J gene TRBJ2-7; D might be TRBD2 (5 bases). Trimming left V 0 bases short and J 2 bases short, with 5 bases between. The CDR3 loop spans 13 amino acids. Germline-derived CDR1 and CDR2 are KGHSH and LQKENI. CDR3 residues: CASSPPGAYEQYF. CDR3 sequence (DNA): TGTGCCAGCTCACCACCGGGAGCCTACGAGCAGTACTTC.

This clone occurred once. The rearrangement links TRBV5-1 to TRBJ2-5; 8 bases align to TRBD2. The germline V gene encodes CDR1 SGHRS and CDR2 YFSETQ. Germline trimming cut 2 bases from V and 1 base from J; bases unmatched to any gene: 1. This CDR3 region has 14 residues. CDR3 protein: CASSLTSGQETQYF. DNA for the CDR3: TGCGCCAGCAGCTTAACTAGCGGCCAAGAGACCCAGTACTTC.

V usage is TRBV11-2 and J usage is TRBJ2-7, with 7 bases lining up with TRBD1. The germline gives CDR1 SGHAT, CDR2 FQNNGV. This CDR3 is 15 amino acids long. V gave up 3 bases and J gave up 3 bases; unmatched junction bases: 8. This chain's CDR3 is CASSFGQANLYEQYF. DNA for the CDR3: TGTGCCAGCAGCTTTGGACAGGCCAACCTCTACGAGCAGTACTTC.

The chain has TRBV6-6 and TRBJ2-7; the match to TRBD1 covers 12 bases. CDR1 and CDR2 (germline): MNHNY, SVGAGI (reference sequence). Trimming took 6 bases from V and 7 from J; bases not matched to a gene: 10. The CDR3 length is 15 residues. The CDR3 loop reads CASSPSGTGGREQYF. In DNA, the CDR3 is TGTGCCAGCAGCCCTTCCGGGACAGGGGGCAGGGAGCAGTACTTC.

The V gene is TRBV5-1, the J gene TRBJ2-7; D may be TRBD2 (5 bases). V lost 0 bases and J 0 bases, leaving 13 bases between the germline ends. The length of the CDR3 is 16 residues. Germline V gene lookup returns CDR1 SGHRS and CDR2 YFSETQ. The CDR3 here is CASSLVTGESSYEQYF. Here the CDR3 DNA reads TGCGCCAGCAGCTTGGTGACCGGGGAAAGCTCCTACGAGCAGTACTTC.

This clone came up a few times. The CDR3 sequence is CAGGGGLTYNEQFF. The CDR3 coding sequence is TGTGCCGGTGGGGGGGGGCTCACCTACAATGAGCAGTTCTTC. The chain joins TRBV7-9 to TRBJ2-1; D might be TRBD2 (7 bases). Germline-derived CDR1 and CDR2 are SEHNR and FQNEAQ (reference sequence). V was shortened by 11 bases and J by 2 bases, with 16 bases between the two germline ends. CDR3 length: 14 residues.

This chain connects TRBV6-5 to TRBJ1-5; D is uncertain. The CDR3 loop spans 15 amino acids. V was trimmed by 0 bases and J by 0 bases, leaving 6 bases between them. Germline CDR1 MNHEY, CDR2 SVGAGI. CDR3 in amino acids: CASSYSVHSNQPQHF. The CDR3 DNA reads TGTGCCAGCAGTTACTCGGTACATAGCAATCAGCCCCAGCATTTT.

This rearrangement joins TRBV6-6 to TRBJ2-2, with 11 bases matching TRBD2. The J segment lost 4 bases and the V segment lost 6 bases, leaving 7 bases of the junction unmatched. In germline, CDR1 is MNHNY, CDR2 SVGAGI (reference sequence). The CDR3 spans 16 residues. CDR3 DNA sequence: TGTGCCAGCAGAGACACTAGCGGGAGTGGCACCGGGGAGCTGTTTTTT. The encoded protein is CASRDTSGSGTGELFF.

The chain employs TRBV28 and TRBJ1-1; D not certain. The length of the CDR3 is 13 residues. Germline V gives CDR1 MDHEN, CDR2 SYDVKM. V was trimmed by 5 bases and J by 3 bases, leaving 10 bases between them. The CDR3 bases are TGTGCCAGCAGTCGAGGTTTTGACACTGAAGCTTTCTTT. Translating gives CASSRGFDTEAFF.

The CDR3 coding sequence is TGTGCCAGCAGCTCCATGACGGGACAAAACACTGAAGCTTTCTTT. Translated: CASSSMTGQNTEAFF. The rearrangement joins TRBV11-2 to TRBJ1-1; D is perhaps TRBD1 (6 bases). The V gene's germline CDR1 is SGHAT and CDR2 FQNNGV. This CDR3 region has 15 residues. Deletions cut 4 bases from V and 2 bases from J, with 14 bases between. Using reference TRBV11-2 and TRBJ1-1 for the parts outside the CDR3, the full variable domain is EAGVAQSPRYKIIEKRQSVAFWCNPISGHATLYWYQQILGQGPKLLIQFQNNGVVDDSQLPKDRFSAERLKGVDSTLKIQPAKLEDSAVYLCASSSMTGQNTEAFFGQGTRLTVV.

The gene calls are TRBV2 and TRBJ2-7, with 8 bases matching TRBD1. This CDR3 comprises 14 residues. In germline, CDR1 is SNHLY, CDR2 FYNNEI. The V gene end was trimmed by 6 bases and the J gene end by 0 bases; junction bases not matched to a gene: 4. Here the CDR3 reads CASRRQGPSYEQYF. CDR3 DNA: TGTGCCAGCAGAAGACAGGGGCCCTCCTACGAGCAGTACTTC. Full variable domain (outside the CDR3, taken from reference TRBV2 and TRBJ2-7): EPEVTQTPSHQVTQMGQEVILRCVPISNHLYFYWYRQILGQKVEFLVSFYNNEISEKSEIFDDQFSVERPDGSNFTLKIRSTKLEDSAMYFCASRRQGPSYEQYFGPGTRLTVT.